What follows are 8 T cell receptor beta chains derived from one specimen sequenced in a study of shared clonotypes between healthy human individuals. Assay: immunoSEQ multiplex PCR; the TCRdb copy retains only in-frame clones and omits some. The sample has about 2.4 million clones; approximately 90% are singletons. Sequenced sample: naive CD4+ T cells sorted from blood. Subset given: CD45RA+ positively selected. The receptors come from a man aged 18-30 years in good health.

The chain is built from TRBV6-5 and TRBJ2-3, with D possibly being TRBD1 or TRBD2 (5 bases each). The germline CDR1 and CDR2 sequences are MNHEY and SVGAGI. The length of the CDR3 is 12 residues. V gave up 5 bases and J gave up 13 bases, with 16 bases separating them. CDR3 in amino acids: CASSHGGDTEYF. The CDR3 nucleotides are TGTGCCAGCAGTCATGGGGGAGATACTGAGTATTTT.

The chain employs TRBV10-2 and TRBJ2-5, with 9 positions matching TRBD2. V trimming: 3 bases; J trimming: 3 bases; junction bases outside the gene matches: 8. This CDR3 is built from 16 residues. In germline, CDR1 is WSHSY, CDR2 SAAADI. Written as DNA, the CDR3 is TGCGCCAGCAGTGATCCACTAGCGGGCGGTAAAGAGACCCAGTACTTC. This encodes CASSDPLAGGKETQYF.

The V and J genes are TRBV5-6 and TRBJ1-1, with D maybe TRBD1 (5 bases). Germline V gene sequence: CDR1 SGHDT, CDR2 YYEEEE. V was clipped by 1 base and J by 8 bases, with 9 bases between them. CDR3 length: 12 amino acids. The CDR3 protein is CASSLMGVEAFF. The CDR3 nucleotides are TGTGCCAGCAGCTTGATGGGGGTCGAAGCTTTCTTT. Looking up the rest from reference TRBV5-6 and TRBJ1-1 gives the full variable domain: DAGVTQSPTHLIKTRGQQVTLRCSPKSGHDTVSWYQQALGQGPQFIFQYYEEEERQRGNFPDRFSGHQFPNYSSELNVNALLLGDSALYLCASSLMGVEAFFGQGTRLTVV.

This clone showed up just a few times. V and J are TRBV10-3 and TRBJ1-6; D is perhaps TRBD1 (5 bases). Germline V gene sequence: CDR1 ENHRY, CDR2 SYGVKD. The CDR3 loop spans 14 amino acids. With 8 bases removed from V and 4 bases from J, the gap between germline ends came to 12 bases. CDR3 amino acids: CAIRGADYNSPLHF. The DNA of the CDR3 is TGTGCCATCCGCGGGGCTGATTATAATTCACCCCTCCACTTT.

The V call is TRBV9, the J call TRBJ2-1; TRBD2 aligns across 7 bases. With V trimmed by 0 bases and J by 4 bases, 4 bases remained unmatched. Germline CDR1 is SGDLS and CDR2 is YYNGEE. This CDR3 comprises 15 residues. CDR3 protein: CASSVEGLLYNEQFF. The CDR3 nucleotides read TGTGCCAGCAGCGTAGAGGGACTATTGTACAATGAGCAGTTCTTC.

The rearrangement joins TRBV28 to TRBJ2-1, with 7 bases that match TRBD1. This CDR3 has 15 residues. V shed 3 bases, J shed 9 bases, and the junction held 11 bases outside the gene matches. The germline CDR1 and CDR2 sequences are MDHEN and SYDVKM. The CDR3 sequence: CASSFAARQGGEQFF. CDR3 coding DNA: TGTGCCAGCAGTTTCGCGGCCCGACAGGGTGGTGAGCAGTTCTTC.

To note about this clone: Other nucleotide sequences in the sample specify the same CDR3. The CDR3 DNA reads as TGCGCCAGCAGCTTAGACTCTTACAATGAGCAGTTCTTC. Protein product: CASSLDSYNEQFF. The rearrangement joins TRBV5-1 to TRBJ2-1; unclear D gene. V lost 2 bases and J lost 4, with 7 bases in between. Germline CDR1 SGHRS, CDR2 YFSETQ. The CDR3 runs 13 residues.

The V gene is TRBV5-1, the J gene TRBJ1-2; the D is unclear. The CDR3 has 16 residues. Trimming stripped 4 bases from V and 5 bases from J, with 21 bases between. Germline V gene sequence: CDR1 SGHRS, CDR2 YFSETQ. CDR3 in amino acids: CASSQTGGAMGYGYTF. The DNA of the CDR3 is TGCGCCAGCAGCCAAACGGGTGGAGCTATGGGGTATGGCTACACCTTC.